This record looks at one T cell receptor (beta chain) sequence and its context. These data originate in a study of blood T cells in healthy people across ages. Trimming removed 2 bases from V and 6 bases from J, with 8 bases in between. This CDR3 is 13 amino acids long. Per the germline V gene, CDR1 is SGHTA and CDR2 is FQGNSA. The authors ran a second PCR of 7 to 11 cycles using a sample-barcoded 5' primer and a J-beta primer mix. TCRdb reprocessed the 5' RACE reads via MiXCR and lists one record per CDR3 protein. The sample carries over 1.5 million distinct CDR3 sequences, around half recorded once.

This chain connects TRBV7-2 to TRBJ2-1; D gene uncertain. Sample: blood. The sequence was obtained from a woman aged 40-49 years in good health. The DNA for the CDR3 is TGTGCCAGCAGCTTACTGGTGATCAATGAGCAGTTCTTC. It is translated as CASSLLVINEQFF.